Listed below are T cell receptor beta chains from one sample, sequenced in a study of cytomegalovirus exposure and HLA in healthy donors. The protocol was immunoSEQ multiplex PCR, while the TCRdb copy is restricted to in-frame clones and leaves out a portion. Of roughly 180,000 clones in the sample, around nine tenths are singletons; the top ten hold about 7.2%. The sequenced material came from PBMCs. All receptors derive from a man in his thirties or forties in good health and CMV-seropositive. Both conserved end residues are part of each CDR3. D genes are given only for firm matches. Rows may omit the clone size; those that give it use once, few, many or a size class.

j_call,clone_size,d_call,v_call,cdr3_aa,cdr3_nt
TRBJ2-1,-,TRBD2,TRBV29-1,CSITGLAGGRHNEQFF,TGCAGCATCACCGGACTAGCGGGGGGGCGACACAATGAGCAGTTCTTC
TRBJ2-2,-,TRBD1,TRBV7-9,CASSLMAGGGELFF,TGTGCCAGCAGCTTAATGGCAGGGGGCGGGGAGCTGTTTTTT
TRBJ1-1,-,-,TRBV9,CASSVEGYSEAFF,TGTGCCAGCAGCGTAGAAGGGTACAGCGAGGCTTTCTTT
TRBJ2-1,-,-,TRBV29-1,CSVQAGSSYNEQFF,TGCAGCGTTCAAGCGGGCAGCTCCTACAATGAGCAGTTCTTC
TRBJ2-3,-,TRBD2,TRBV6-5,CASSYEAGPGGQYF,TGTGCCAGCAGTTACGAGGCGGGACCGGGGGGGCAGTATTTT
TRBJ1-2,-,-,TRBV25-1,CASYGEGESYGYTF,TGTGCCAGCTACGGGGAGGGAGAGTCGTATGGCTACACCTTC
TRBJ1-3,-,-,TRBV7-2,CASSPSVGTSGNTIYF,TGTGCCAGCAGCCCATCGGTGGGGACCTCTGGAAACACCATATATTTT
TRBJ1-5,-,-,TRBV4-3,CASSQEVYSNQPQHF,TGCGCCAGCAGCCAAGAAGTTTATAGCAATCAGCCCCAGCATTTT
TRBJ1-2,-,-,TRBV10-3,CAISDPGGEDGYTF,TGTGCCATCAGTGACCCCGGCGGCGAGGATGGCTACACCTTC
TRBJ1-2,-,-,TRBV7-9,CASSHPLGTETF,TGTGCCAGCAGCCACCCGCTGGGGACCGAGACCTTC
TRBJ1-5,-,TRBD1,TRBV15,CATSRDGTVNQPQHF,TGTGCCACCAGCAGAGATGGGACAGTCAATCAGCCCCAGCATTTT
TRBJ2-7,-,-,TRBV19,CASSIVIAIVTEQYF,TGTGCCAGTAGTATAGTAATAGCCATCGTCACCGAGCAGTACTTC
TRBJ2-1,-,TRBD1,TRBV9,CASSVGGTGYEQFF,TGTGCCAGCAGCGTAGGGGGGACAGGGTATGAGCAGTTCTTC
TRBJ2-2,-,-,TRBV25-1,CASRQLTGNTGELFF,TGTGCCAGCCGCCAATTGACGGGGAACACCGGGGAGCTGTTTTTT
TRBJ2-1,-,-,TRBV19,CASSDLNNNEQFF,TGTGCCAGTAGTGATTTAAACAACAATGAGCAGTTCTTC
TRBJ1-1,-,-,TRBV27,CASSYSGGNTEAFF,TGTGCCAGCAGTTATTCGGGGGGGAACACTGAAGCTTTCTTT
TRBJ2-2,-,-,TRBV27,CASSPRLSSNTGELFF,TGTGCCAGCAGTCCCCGACTCTCTTCGAACACCGGGGAGCTGTTTTTT
TRBJ2-7,-,-,TRBV11-3,CANSFTSYEQYF,TGTGCCAACTCTTTTACTTCCTACGAGCAGTACTTC
TRBJ1-2,-,-,TRBV5-6,CASTLGGELYGYTF,TGTGCCAGCACCCTGGGGGGGGAGCTATATGGCTACACCTTC
TRBJ2-7,-,TRBD1,TRBV30,CAWSDLQGAGSYEQYF,TGTGCCTGGAGTGACCTACAGGGGGCAGGCTCCTACGAGCAGTACTTC
TRBJ1-5,once,-,TRBV6-1,CASSEGQPQHF,TGTGCCAGCAGTGAGGGGCAGCCCCAGCATTTT
TRBJ1-1,-,-,TRBV9,CASSAGRAGVGAFF,TGTGCCAGCAGCGCCGGGCGGGCAGGGGTTGGAGCTTTCTTT
TRBJ2-3,once,-,TRBV4-2,CASSLEATGTDTQYF,TGTGCCAGCAGCCTGGAGGCTACGGGGACAGATACGCAGTATTTT
TRBJ2-5,-,-,TRBV6-5,CASGLQGGETQYF,TGTGCCAGCGGCCTTCAGGGCGGGGAGACCCAGTACTTC
TRBJ2-3,-,TRBD2,TRBV20-1,CSASGRDTQYF,TGCAGTGCGTCCGGGAGGGATACGCAGTATTTT
TRBJ2-4,-,-,TRBV28,CASSPTGAKNIQYF,TGTGCCAGCAGCCCTACCGGGGCCAAAAACATTCAGTACTTC